This T cell receptor beta chain originates from a study of blood T cell repertoires in COVID-19. Background on the study: COVID-19 samples from acute and convalescent phases originated in the United States, Italy and Spain. T cells, B-cell-depleted T cells, or PBMCs provided the cDNA or gDNA that served as material.

In the original analysis: Estimation of nucleated cell counts was performed using reference gene primer amplification. Assay: immunoSEQ multiplex PCR; the TCRdb copy retains only in-frame clones and omits some. V and J calls and clone size are as listed in that table; D and trimming were resolved from the DNA. The sample lists 250,000 to 350,000 clones, about nine tenths occurring once. One Seattle source followed patients from active infection through their disease course. Germline CDR1 SNHLY, CDR2 FYNNEI. V dropped 7 bases and J dropped 4 bases, with 16 bases sitting between them. The CDR3 is 15 residues long.

This sequence was found in a woman between 50 and 59 years old with COVID-19, enrolled during active disease. V gene TRBV2 combines with J gene TRBJ2-2, with a possible D match to TRBD2 (5 bases). Sequences were obtained from peripheral blood. In nucleotides, the CDR3 is TGTGCCAGCAACCCAAGGACTGCCTCCACCGGGGAGCTGTTTTTT. Encoded protein: CASNPRTASTGELFF.